These 17 T cell receptor beta chains originate from one sample sequenced in a study of blood T cell repertoires in COVID-19. Sequencing was performed with immunoSEQ multiplex PCR; in TCRdb, only in-frame clones are kept and a portion is missing. The repertoire holds 200,000 to 300,000 clones, 81% seen once, with around 7.5% in the top ten. The sample consisted of peripheral blood. These receptor sequences come from an elderly woman with COVID-19, enrolled during active disease.

This clone turned up a few times. The rearrangement uses TRBV7-9 and TRBJ2-3, with 8 bases matching TRBD2. The junction had 11 bases not matched to a gene; V was cut back by 1 base and J by 5 bases. This CDR3 has 17 residues. Germline loops: CDR1 SEHNR, CDR2 FQNEAQ (reference sequence). This CDR3 is CASSLVAASGWLDTQYF. The CDR3 bases are TGTGCCAGCAGCTTAGTTGCGGCTAGCGGGTGGCTAGATACGCAGTATTTT.

The genes are TRBV5-8 and TRBJ2-2, with 7 nucleotides matching TRBD1. Germline V lookup: CDR1 SGHTS, CDR2 YDEGEE. The CDR3 is 15 amino acids. V lost 4 bases and J lost 5; bases outside the gene matches: 8. As DNA, the CDR3 is TGTGCCAGCAGCCAAGACAGGGCAACGACCGGGGAGCTGTTTTTT. Residues: CASSQDRATTGELFF.

The J gene is TRBJ1-3, the V gene TRBV18; D gene ambiguous. V gave up 3 bases and J gave up 0 bases, with 15 bases separating them. The CDR3 covers 17 residues. CDR1 KGHSH and CDR2 LQKENI come from the germline V gene. CDR3 protein: CASSPLNSGSSGNTIYF. DNA for the CDR3: TGTGCCAGCTCACCTCTTAATTCGGGAAGCTCTGGAAACACCATATATTTT.

The chain recombines TRBV28 with TRBJ1-5, with a possible D match to TRBD1 (6 bases). The germline V gene has CDR1 MDHEN and CDR2 SYDVKM. This CDR3 contains 15 residues. Trimming removed 5 bases at V and 2 bases at J, with 13 bases between. CDR3 in DNA: TGTGCCAGCAGTGAGCGGACAGTAGGCAATCAGCCCCAGCATTTT. It codes for CASSERTVGNQPQHF.

In DNA, the CDR3 is TGTGCCAGCGCGGGACAGGGGTTAAACACCGGGGAGCTGTTTTTT. Amino acid sequence: CASAGQGLNTGELFF. The chain combines TRBV2 with TRBJ2-2; 10 positions match TRBD1. V lost 8 bases, J lost 2 bases, and 5 bases stayed unmatched. CDR1 is SNHLY and CDR2 is FYNNEI in the germline V gene. CDR3 length: 15 amino acids.

J is TRBJ1-2 and V is TRBV27, with 10 positions matching TRBD1. The CDR3 is 12 amino acids. The germline V gene has CDR1 MNHEY and CDR2 SMNVEV (reference sequence). Losses at the gene ends were 5 bases for V and 11 bases for J; bases not matched to a gene: 5. CDR3 amino acids: CASSPGQGYYTF. CDR3 DNA sequence: TGTGCCAGCAGTCCGGGACAGGGGTATTACACCTTC.

The chain recombines TRBV28 with TRBJ1-2; the D gene is possibly TRBD1 (5 bases). Germline CDR1 MDHEN, CDR2 SYDVKM. The CDR3 loop spans 13 amino acids. V gave up 3 bases and J gave up 4 bases, with 9 bases separating them. The DNA of the CDR3 is TGTGCCAGCAGTTTTTCCGACAGCTATGGCTACACCTTC. Translation gives CASSFSDSYGYTF.

This rearrangement joins TRBV11-3 to TRBJ2-3, with 12 nucleotides matching TRBD2. V lost 1 base and J lost 4; bases outside the gene matches: 3. Germline CDR1 reads SGHNT; CDR2 reads YENEEA. The CDR3 sequence is 16 residues long. The CDR3 reads CASSLGTSGTADTQYF. Written as DNA, the CDR3 is TGTGCCAGCAGCTTAGGGACTAGCGGGACCGCAGATACGCAGTATTTT.

V and J are TRBV5-6 and TRBJ1-4, with D possibly TRBD1 on 5 matching bases. V lost 0 bases, J lost 4 bases, and 16 bases lay in between. CDR1 is SGHDT and CDR2 is YYEEEE in the germline V gene. This CDR3 region has 17 residues. CDR3 nucleotide sequence: TGTGCCAGCAGCTTGGAGATAAGTGGGACTCTTAATGAAAAACTGTTTTTT. This sequence encodes CASSLEISGTLNEKLFF.

J is TRBJ1-4 and V is TRBV27; D gene uncertain. V was clipped by 6 bases and J by 7 bases, with 12 bases between them. Germline assignment: CDR1 MNHEY and CDR2 SMNVEV (reference sequence). The CDR3 covers 13 residues. The CDR3 nucleotides are TGTGCCAGCAGGAGTTCTTCCTTTGAAAAACTGTTTTTT. Translation: CASRSSSFEKLFF.

This clone was recorded once. This rearrangement joins TRBV4-1 to TRBJ2-7, with D tentatively TRBD2 (6 bases). From germline, CDR1 is MGHRA and CDR2 YSYEKL. The V and J ends lost 4 bases and 0 bases respectively, with 16 bases between them. CDR3 length: 16 amino acids. The CDR3 spells CASSPLRGSYSYEQYF. DNA for the CDR3: TGCGCCAGCAGCCCTTTGCGGGGCTCCTACTCCTACGAGCAGTACTTC.

The chain recombines TRBV9 with TRBJ2-2; D ambiguous. V was trimmed by 1 base and J by 1 base, leaving 8 bases between them. The germline V gene encodes CDR1 SGDLS and CDR2 YYNGEE. This CDR3 region has 15 residues. The CDR3 DNA is TGTGCCAGCAGCGTACGATCGGGGAACACCGGGGAGCTGTTTTTT. Amino acid sequence: CASSVRSGNTGELFF.

This clone is a singleton in its sample. The genes are TRBV6-6 and TRBJ2-3, with TRBD2 identical over 15 bases. V dropped 5 bases and J dropped 5; count of bases not matched to a gene: 8. This CDR3 has 17 amino acids. Germline CDR1 and CDR2: MNHNY and SVGAGI (reference sequence). CDR3 nucleotides: TGTGCCAGCAGTCGACAAGGACTAGCGGGAGGGCGAGATACGCAGTATTTT. Its protein product is CASSRQGLAGGRDTQYF.

This chain connects TRBV30 to TRBJ2-2; 11 bases are a match to TRBD1. This CDR3 has 15 amino acids. Trimming cost V 3 bases and J 6 bases; bases outside gene matches: 6. Germline CDR1 reads GTSNPN; CDR2 reads SVGIG (reference sequence). The CDR3 bases are TGTGCCTGGAGGAAGGGACAGGGGGTTTCCGGGGAGCTGTTTTTT. It specifies CAWRKGQGVSGELFF.

The chain employs TRBV4-3 and TRBJ2-2; 8 nucleotides align to TRBD2. This CDR3 has 18 residues. The trim removed 0 bases at V and 4 bases at J, leaving 10 bases unmatched. Per germline, CDR1 LGHNA and CDR2 YSLEER. CDR3 nucleotide sequence: TGCGCCAGCAGCCAAGAGCCCTCGGGAGGGCTTAGCACCGGGGAGCTGTTTTTT. This codes for CASSQEPSGGLSTGELFF.

The rearrangement uses TRBV3-1 (or the pseudogene TRBV3-2) and TRBJ1-2; D is undetermined. From germline, CDR1 is LGHDT and CDR2 YNNKEL (reference sequence). The CDR3 loop spans 14 amino acids. Trimming shortened V by 4 bases and J by 0 bases, and 9 bases separated the two germline ends. Here the CDR3 reads CASSRGGTNYGYTF. DNA of the CDR3: TGTGCCAGCAGCCGAGGCGGTACTAACTATGGCTACACCTTC.

This chain connects TRBV7-9 to TRBJ2-7, with 7 bases that match TRBD1. CDR3 length: 13 residues. The V segment lost 5 bases and the J segment 7 bases; nucleotides outside the gene matches: 8. Germline V gives CDR1 SEHNR, CDR2 FQNEAQ (reference sequence). CDR3 in amino acids: CASSTDRVGEQYF. The CDR3 DNA follows: TGTGCCAGCAGCACCGACAGGGTAGGAGAGCAGTACTTC.